The sequence of this T cell receptor beta chain was determined in a study of T cells in localized non-small cell lung cancer. Generated by immunoSEQ multiplex PCR, the TCRdb table keeps only in-frame clones and is missing some. The sample records some 50,000 clones, approximately 80% being singletons. Study outcomes and limitations: Highest T cell clonality was seen in uninvolved adjacent lung, surpassing that measured in tumor.

In the case of this clone: Antigen: not known.

This CDR3 spans 15 amino acids. Germline assignment: CDR1 SEHNR and CDR2 FQNEAQ (reference sequence). The germline V and J ends were trimmed by 4 bases and 1 base, with 12 bases remaining between them. The chain links TRBV7-9 to TRBJ2-3; D is uncertain. This clonotype originated in a man aged 35 to 69 with stage III lung adenocarcinoma. The sample was peripheral blood mononuclear cells, taken before any cancer treatment. CDR3 in DNA: TGTGCCAGCAGCTCGAACTCCCTTGGCACAGATACGCAGTATTTT. It translates to CASSSNSLGTDTQYF.